The rows below give T cell receptor beta chains drawn from one sample of a study of control samples from healthy donors and cancer patients. TCRdb's table, derived via immunoSEQ multiplex PCR, lists solely in-frame clones and lacks some. In the table there are about 230,000 clones, roughly 87% of which are singletons. Sequenced: PBMCs. These receptors all come from a woman aged 55-70 years with lung cancer. Both conserved end residues are part of each CDR3. A D gene is named only where the DNA matches it firmly. Where a row states a size, it is once, few, many or the class of an expanded clone; other rows omit it.

size	D	V	J	DNA	CDR3
many	NA	TRBV7-8	TRBJ1-1	TGTGCCAGCAGCTTCAAACAGGGAACTGAAGCTTTCTTT	CASSFKQGTEAFF
NA	NA	TRBV7-5	TRBJ1-3	TGTGCCAGAAGCCACGGGGCGTCTCGCTCGCATTCTGGAAACACCATATATTTT	CARSHGASRSHSGNTIYF
NA	NA	TRBV19	TRBJ1-2	TGTGCCAGTAGTATTCAGGCTGCCTATGGCTACACCTTC	CASSIQAAYGYTF
NA	NA	TRBV5-1	TRBJ2-1	TGCGCCAGCAGCTTGTCCACAGCCTACAATGAGCAGTTCTTC	CASSLSTAYNEQFF
NA	TRBD2	TRBV30	TRBJ2-3	TGTGCTGCGGGAGAACAAAGCGGAGATACGCAGTATTTT	CAAGEQSGDTQYF
NA	NA	TRBV11-2	TRBJ2-1	TGTGCCAGCAGCTTAGCTGGTATCGGTGAGCAGTTCTTC	CASSLAGIGEQFF
NA	TRBD2	TRBV5-1	TRBJ2-7	TGCGCCAGCAGCTTGGCGGGGACTAGCGGGAACTACGAGCAGTACTTC	CASSLAGTSGNYEQYF
NA	NA	TRBV10-3	TRBJ2-5	TGTGCCATCAGTCCCAGGGTAGGCCAAGAGACCCAGTACTTC	CAISPRVGQETQYF
NA	NA	TRBV27	TRBJ2-5	TGTGCCAGCAGTTTATATATGGGGAAAGAGACCCAGTACTTC	CASSLYMGKETQYF
few	TRBD1	TRBV27	TRBJ1-5	TGTGCCAGCAGAACGATGAAACAGGGGACAAGGGAACAGCCCCAGCATTTT	CASRTMKQGTREQPQHF
NA	TRBD2	TRBV5-1	TRBJ2-2	TGCGCCAGCAGCCGAACCCCGGCTAGCGGGGCCAACACCGGGGAGCTGTTTTTT	CASSRTPASGANTGELFF